The text below deals with one T cell receptor (beta chain). The data belong to a study of blood T cell repertoires in COVID-19. For the study at large: The origin of the acute and convalescent COVID-19 samples was the United States, Italy and Spain.

V shed 2 bases and J shed 6 bases, with 13 bases lying between them. The CDR3 loop spans 14 amino acids. The germline V gene has CDR1 MNHNS and CDR2 SASEGT. In the source study's methods: Amplification of reference gene primers provided the estimated nucleated cell counts. Profiled with immunoSEQ multiplex PCR; TCRdb holds only in-frame clones, not every one. For V, J and clone size, that table is used; D and trimming come from the DNA. The sample lists about 57,000 clones, approximately 80% occurring once. Material: PBMCs or T cells enriched from blood (not recorded which). The receptor was isolated from a woman in her thirties or forties with acute COVID-19. The V call is TRBV6-1, the J call TRBJ1-2; D uncertain. The CDR3 bases are TGTGCCAGCAGTGAATATGGGAGAACGGATGGCTACACCTTC. This gives the protein CASSEYGRTDGYTF.